Listed here are 19 T cell receptor beta chains from one sample, sequenced in a study of blood T cell repertoires in COVID-19. Sequencing was performed with immunoSEQ multiplex PCR; in TCRdb, only in-frame clones are kept and a portion is missing. Of 200,000 to 250,000 clones detected, approximately 80% appear once; the ten largest clones hold around 2%. The sample taken for sequencing was PBMCs or T cells enriched from blood (not recorded which). Receptors were obtained from a man aged 60-69 years who had recovered from COVID-19.

The gene calls are TRBV7-9 and TRBJ2-5, with unresolved D. This CDR3 is 13 amino acids long. The germline V gene has CDR1 SEHNR and CDR2 FQNEAQ (reference sequence). V lost 2 bases and J lost 4, with 8 bases in between. CDR3 residues: CASSLSSGETQYF. The CDR3 region has the DNA TGTGCCAGCAGCTTATCATCCGGAGAGACCCAGTACTTC.

The V gene is TRBV11-2, the J gene TRBJ2-2; 8 positions match TRBD1. With V trimmed by 1 base and J by 4 bases, 14 bases remained unmatched. The V gene's germline CDR1 is SGHAT and CDR2 FQNNGV. CDR3 length equals 19 residues. This chain's CDR3 is CASSLAIKGRTGTTGELFF. The CDR3 coding sequence is TGTGCCAGCAGCTTAGCCATCAAAGGAAGGACAGGGACCACCGGGGAGCTGTTTTTT.

This sequence joins TRBV2 and TRBJ2-5; D might be TRBD1 (6 bases). Trimming cost V 8 bases and J 3 bases, with 10 bases left between them. CDR3 size: 12 residues. Germline values: CDR1 SNHLY, CDR2 FYNNEI. The CDR3 here is CASADREETQYF. The CDR3 coding sequence is TGTGCCAGCGCGGACAGAGAAGAGACCCAGTACTTC.

The V gene is TRBV6-5, the J gene TRBJ1-2; D may be TRBD1 (6 bases). V lost 0 bases and J 7 bases, leaving 18 bases between the germline ends. Germline V CDR1 and CDR2: MNHEY, SVGAGI. The CDR3 loop spans 16 amino acids. For the CDR3, the DNA is TGTGCCAGCAGTTACTCCACAGGGCTCGGGGGGGGTGGCTACACCTTC. As protein: CASSYSTGLGGGGYTF.

J is TRBJ2-3 and V is TRBV30; 11 positions agree with TRBD2. The CDR3 loop spans 14 amino acids. Germline V gene lookup returns CDR1 GTSNPN and CDR2 SVGIG (reference sequence). J lost 1 base, V lost 7 bases, and 4 bases had no gene match. In DNA, the CDR3 is TGTGCCTTTACTAGCGGGGGCCGCACAGATACGCAGTATTTT. It yields the protein CAFTSGGRTDTQYF.

The CDR3 DNA sequence: TGTGCCAGCAGCTTAGAGTCCGTGTCTACCGGGGAGCTGTTTTTT. It yields the protein CASSLESVSTGELFF. V and J are TRBV11-2 and TRBJ2-2; D call uncertain. The V end was cut by 0 bases, the J end by 5 bases, with 10 bases between. CDR1 and CDR2 from the germline V gene are SGHAT and FQNNGV. The CDR3 loop spans 15 amino acids.

This sequence joins TRBV27 and TRBJ2-1, with D possibly TRBD1 on 6 matching bases. V lost 6 bases and J lost 10, with 13 bases in between. Germline assignment: CDR1 MNHEY and CDR2 SMNVEV (reference sequence). CDR3 size: 12 residues. CDR3: CASSHSQGEQFF. CDR3 DNA sequence: TGTGCCAGCAGCCACTCCCAGGGGGAGCAGTTCTTC.

This clone was seen only once. This chain links TRBV30 with TRBJ1-6; possible D gene TRBD1, 6 bases. This CDR3 is built from 17 residues. In germline, CDR1 is GTSNPN, CDR2 SVGIG (reference sequence). The germline V and J ends were trimmed by 1 base and 0 bases, with 13 bases remaining between them. Here the CDR3 DNA reads TGTGCCTGGAGTGGCGCACAGGGCTTCTCCTATAATTCACCCCTCCACTTT. Amino acid sequence: CAWSGAQGFSYNSPLHF. Looking up the rest from reference TRBV30 and TRBJ1-6 gives the full variable domain: SQTIHQWPATLVQPVGSPLSLECTVEGTSNPNLYWYRQAAGRGLQLLFYSVGIGQISSEVPQNLSASRPQDRQFILSSKKLLLSDSGFYLCAWSGAQGFSYNSPLHFGNGTRLTVT.

This rearrangement joins TRBV6-5 to TRBJ1-5, with D possibly TRBD1 on 5 matching bases. The CDR3 contains 15 residues. Looked up from germline, CDR1 is MNHEY and CDR2 is SVGAGI. Trimming removed 6 bases from V and 2 bases from J, with 14 bases in between. Here the CDR3 DNA reads TGTGCCAGCAGACTAAATTCGGGGGGCAATCAGCCCCAGCATTTT. This sequence encodes CASRLNSGGNQPQHF.

The chain links TRBV5-6 to TRBJ1-1; TRBD1 is a possible D gene (6 bases). The V gene lost 0 bases and the J gene lost 8 bases, with 11 bases spanning the gap. In germline, CDR1 is SGHDT, CDR2 YYEEEE. The CDR3 totals 13 residues. CDR3 DNA: TGTGCCAGCAGCTTGGGATTGGGACAAGAAGCTTTCTTT. Its translation is CASSLGLGQEAFF.

This clone showed up just a few times. The chain is built from TRBV6-2 or TRBV6-3 and TRBJ1-5, with D tentatively TRBD1 (5 bases). Between the trimmed V and J ends, which lost 4 bases and 5 bases, there was a span of 9 bases. Germline V gene sequence: CDR1 MNHEY, CDR2 SVGEGT. This CDR3 contains 13 residues. The CDR3 loop reads CASSLGGHQPQHF. As DNA, the CDR3 is TGTGCCAGCAGTTTGGGGGGACATCAGCCCCAGCATTTT.

The chain recombines TRBV30 with TRBJ2-2, with D perhaps TRBD1 (6 bases). Germline CDR1 reads GTSNPN; CDR2 reads SVGIG (reference sequence). Trimming pared 3 bases from V and 9 bases from J, leaving 11 bases between. The CDR3 contains 12 residues. This CDR3 is CAWSTQGRELFF. The CDR3, as DNA: TGTGCCTGGAGCACACAGGGTCGGGAGCTGTTTTTT.

The chain combines TRBV5-6 with TRBJ1-5, with D tentatively TRBD1 (5 bases). CDR1 and CDR2 from the germline V gene are SGHDT and YYEEEE. The CDR3 loop spans 14 amino acids. Trimming cost V 4 bases and J 3 bases, with 11 bases left between them. The CDR3 DNA reads as TGTGCCAGCAGCGGGGGACTGTACAATCAGCCCCAGCATTTT. Encoded protein: CASSGGLYNQPQHF.

The chain joins TRBV3-1 (or the pseudogene TRBV3-2) to TRBJ2-3; 14 bases agree with TRBD2. The CDR3 runs 18 residues. Germline CDR1 and CDR2: LGHDT and YNNKEL (reference sequence). V lost 4 bases and J lost 2; bases outside the gene matches: 8. CDR3 loop: CASSLIGLAGGHTDTQYF. The CDR3 DNA sequence: TGTGCCAGCAGCCTGATAGGACTAGCGGGGGGCCACACAGATACGCAGTATTTT.

Regarding this clone: Other DNA sequences in this sample translate to the same CDR3. V usage is TRBV11-2 and J usage is TRBJ2-3, with D possibly TRBD1 on 5 matching bases. CDR3 length: 14 residues. The germline CDR1 and CDR2 sequences are SGHAT and FQNNGV. Trimming left V 1 base short and J 1 base short, with 6 bases between. As DNA, the CDR3 is TGTGCCAGCAGCTTAGCCAGGGGCACAGATACGCAGTATTTT. Its translation: CASSLARGTDTQYF.

V usage is TRBV2 and J usage is TRBJ2-2; 10 bases map to TRBD2. CDR1 is SNHLY, CDR2 FYNNEI, per germline. J gave up 3 bases and V 6 bases, and 4 bases lay outside the gene matches. This CDR3 spans 15 amino acids. The CDR3 loop reads CASRASGGHTGELFF. CDR3 bases: TGTGCCAGCAGAGCTAGCGGGGGTCACACCGGGGAGCTGTTTTTT.

The J gene is TRBJ2-1, the V gene TRBV2; 7 bases align to TRBD1. V trimming: 0 bases; J trimming: 8 bases; junction bases outside the gene matches: 1. This CDR3 has 13 residues. CDR1 and CDR2 (germline): SNHLY, FYNNEI. The CDR3 sequence: CASSEAGTDEQFF. The CDR3 region has the DNA TGTGCCAGCAGTGAAGCAGGGACAGATGAGCAGTTCTTC.

This chain links TRBV7-2 with TRBJ1-1; 7 bases are a match to TRBD1. After removal of 4 bases from V and 1 base from J, the junction contained 3 bases not matched to a gene. CDR3 length equals 14 residues. The germline V gene encodes CDR1 SGHTA and CDR2 FQGNSA. CDR3 sequence: CASSWTGPNTEAFF. CDR3 nucleotide sequence: TGTGCCAGCAGCTGGACAGGCCCGAACACTGAAGCTTTCTTT.

The V call is TRBV7-9, the J call TRBJ1-2, with 7 bases fitting TRBD1. V shed 4 bases and J 0 bases; nucleotides not matched to a gene: 8. The CDR3 loop spans 16 amino acids. The germline V gene encodes CDR1 SEHNR and CDR2 FQNEAQ (reference sequence). The CDR3 DNA reads TGTGCCAGCAGCTCGGGAGGGGACAGAGCTAACTATGGCTACACCTTC. Translating gives CASSSGGDRANYGYTF. The whole variable domain, remainder taken from reference TRBV7-9 and TRBJ1-2, is DTGVSQNPRHKITKRGQNVTFRCDPISEHNRLYWYRQTLGQGPEFLTYFQNEAQLEKSRLLSDRFSAERPKGSFSTLEIQRTEQGDSAMYLCASSSGGDRANYGYTFGSGTRLTVV.